A selection of T cell receptor beta chains follows, all from one sample in a study of blood T cell repertoires in COVID-19. Data came from immunoSEQ multiplex PCR; TCRdb stores just in-frame clones and leaves some out. The sample consists of hundreds of thousands of clones, nearly 90% of them appearing once. Material: PBMCs or T cells enriched from blood (not recorded which). The origin of the receptors is a woman between 18 and 30 years old with acute COVID-19. CDR3s include the opening cysteine and the closing phenylalanine or tryptophan. The order of the fields is CDR3 length, D gene, J gene, V gene, clone size, CDR3 protein, CDR3 DNA. D genes are given only for firm matches. Clone size is shown for a subset of rows, as once, few, many or a class of expanded clone.

>20|NA|TRBJ2-6|TRBV10-3|NA
CAISESKRAGVVIWANVLTF
TGTGCCATCAGTGAGTCGAAGAGGGCCGGAGTTGTGATTTGGGCCAACGTCCTGACTTTC
>15|NA|TRBJ1-4|TRBV6-5|NA
CASSYRSGRNEKLFF
TGTGCCAGCAGTTACCGAAGCGGGAGAAATGAAAAACTGTTTTTT
>14|NA|TRBJ2-2|TRBV27|NA
CASSLGTNTGELFF
TGTGCCAGCAGTTTAGGGACAAACACCGGGGAGCTGTTTTTT
>13|NA|TRBJ1-1|TRBV29-1|NA
CSVGQSMNTEAFF
TGCAGCGTTGGGCAGTCCATGAACACTGAAGCTTTCTTT
>15|TRBD1|TRBJ1-2|TRBV18|NA
CASSPRTGEVYGYTF
TGTGCCAGCTCACCCCGGACAGGGGAGGTCTATGGCTACACCTTC
>16|TRBD2|TRBJ2-7|TRBV14|few
CASSDTLAGGSYEQYF
TGTGCCAGCAGCGACACCCTAGCGGGGGGATCCTACGAGCAGTACTTC
>15|NA|TRBJ2-7|TRBV7-9|NA
CASSLAAGPTYEQYF
TGTGCCAGCAGCTTAGCTGCAGGCCCCACCTACGAGCAGTACTTC
>13|NA|TRBJ1-1|TRBV5-1|NA
CASSFALNTEAFF
TGCGCCAGCAGCTTTGCGTTGAACACTGAAGCTTTCTTT
>14|NA|TRBJ1-6|TRBV12-5|NA
CASGWDIDNSPLHF
TGTGCTAGTGGTTGGGACATAGATAATTCACCCCTCCACTTT
>19|NA|TRBJ2-5|TRBV4-1|NA
CASSLWAPAAKMKGGTQYF
TGCGCCAGCAGCCTTTGGGCGCCAGCAGCCAAGATGAAAGGGGGGACCCAGTACTTC
>15|TRBD2|TRBJ2-7|TRBV6-5|NA
CASNVGETSGSEQYF
TGTGCCAGCAACGTCGGTGAGACTAGCGGGAGCGAGCAGTACTTC
>12|NA|TRBJ1-1|TRBV7-9|NA
CASMAGYPEAFF
TGTGCCAGCATGGCAGGGTACCCTGAAGCTTTCTTT
>14|NA|TRBJ2-7|TRBV19|NA
CASSIGLSSYEQYF
TGTGCCAGTAGTATCGGACTGTCCTCCTACGAGCAGTACTTC
>14|NA|TRBJ2-4|TRBV5-1|NA
CASSLVEAGNIQYF
TGCGCCAGCAGCTTGGTAGAGGCTGGAAACATTCAGTACTTC
>14|NA|TRBJ1-3|TRBV19|NA
CASSMGASGNTIYF
TGTGCCAGTAGTATGGGGGCCTCTGGAAACACCATATATTTT
>15|TRBD1|TRBJ1-3|TRBV28|NA
CASSTNDRVGNTIYF
TGTGCCAGCAGTACAAATGACAGGGTTGGAAACACCATATATTTT